The entry that follows covers one TCR beta chain sequence. Antigen unknown. Produced via immunoSEQ multiplex PCR; TCRdb's table is partial and in-frame only. This table holds 12,000 to 15,000 clones, about 80% found once. This entry is derived from a study of T cells in localized non-small cell lung cancer. Study outcomes and limitations: The study linked higher blood T cell density to longer overall survival. Across samples, adjacent lung featured a median roughly 56 of the top 100 tumor clones.

The CDR3 covers 13 residues. The V end was cut by 0 bases, the J end by 9 bases, with 10 bases between. Germline CDR1 SGHNT, CDR2 YYREEE (reference sequence). This specimen consisted of peripheral blood, obtained before any cancer treatment. The V gene is TRBV5-4, the J gene TRBJ1-5; perhaps TRBD1 as D (5 bases). This TCR was recovered from a female donor older than 55 with stage I squamous cell lung carcinoma. CDR3 region: CASSLGGDRPQHF. DNA of the CDR3: TGTGCCAGCAGCTTGGGGGGGGATCGGCCCCAGCATTTT.